A single sample gave rise to the 32 T cell receptor beta chains below, sequenced in a study of response to subunit inactivated influenza vaccine. One entry per CDR3 protein results from TCRdb running MiXCR on the RT-PCR reads. This sample has just under 550,000 distinct CDR3 sequences; approximately 20% occur once, and the top ten carry 2.8%. A further study also used this sample, focusing on T cells expressing NK-cell markers. That report adds: Researchers built TCR beta cDNA using 5'RACE template switching with UMIs.

Material: CD4+ T cells sorted from PBMCs, obtained approximately 13 days after vaccination. The receptors were sampled from a man in his fifties or sixties who received an inactivated influenza vaccine.

V is TRBV7-9 and J is TRBJ2-5; no firm D call. The V gene's germline CDR1 is SEHNR and CDR2 FQNEAQ (reference sequence). The length of the CDR3 is 16 residues. Trimming shortened V by 3 bases and J by 0 bases, and 14 bases separated the two germline ends. The CDR3 reads CASSFDGPRDQETQYF. The DNA of the CDR3 is TGTGCCAGCAGCTTTGATGGGCCCCGCGACCAAGAGACCCAGTACTTC.

This chain joins TRBV4-1 and TRBJ1-2, with a tentative D call TRBD1 (6 bases). The CDR3 runs 15 residues. Germline assignment: CDR1 MGHRA and CDR2 YSYEKL. Trimming took 1 base from V and 4 from J, leaving 13 bases between them. The CDR3 region is CASSQGISGAYGYTF. CDR3 in DNA: TGCGCCAGCAGCCAAGGGATATCGGGGGCCTATGGCTACACCTTC.

The J gene is TRBJ2-2, the V gene TRBV7-2; D might be TRBD1 (5 bases). V was cut by 2 bases and J by 3 bases, with 10 bases left in between. The CDR3 covers 15 residues. The germline V gene encodes CDR1 SGHTA and CDR2 FQGNSA. CDR3 sequence (DNA): TGTGCCAGCAGCTTAAGACAGTCGGACACCGGGGAGCTGTTTTTT. The encoded protein is CASSLRQSDTGELFF. The variable domain in full, completed from reference TRBV7-2 and TRBJ2-2, reads GAGVSQSPSNKVTEKGKDVELRCDPISGHTALYWYRQSLGQGLEFLIYFQGNSAPDKSGLPSDRFSAERTGGSVSTLTIQRTQQEDSAVYLCASSLRQSDTGELFFGEGSRLTVL.

This chain joins TRBV11-3 and TRBJ2-3; 8 nucleotides align to TRBD2. The CDR3 spans 15 residues. CDR1 and CDR2 from the germline V gene are SGHNT and YENEEA. Losses at the gene ends were 5 bases for V and 4 bases for J; bases not matched to a gene: 8. This CDR3 is CASSASGGFADTQYF. The CDR3 coding sequence is TGTGCCAGCAGCGCCAGCGGGGGTTTCGCAGATACGCAGTATTTT.

The chain carries TRBV4-3 and TRBJ2-1, with TRBD1 matching over 10 bases. Looked up from germline, CDR1 is LGHNA and CDR2 is YSLEER. The J segment lost 0 bases and the V segment lost 4 bases, leaving 12 bases of the junction unmatched. The CDR3 runs to 19 residues. DNA of the CDR3: TGCGCCAGCAGCCTTTATTCCGGGACAGGGGATTTCTCCTACAATGAGCAGTTCTTC. Translated, it gives CASSLYSGTGDFSYNEQFF.

This clonotype was counted only a few times. The gene calls are TRBV12-3 or TRBV12-4 and TRBJ1-1; perhaps TRBD1 as D (5 bases). The CDR3 consists of 14 residues. The V gene lost 1 base and the J gene lost 4 bases, with 10 bases spanning the gap. This CDR3 is CASSLGPGSTEAFF. The CDR3 DNA sequence: TGTGCCAGCAGTTTAGGTCCAGGGTCCACTGAAGCTTTCTTT.

This rearrangement joins TRBV7-9 to TRBJ1-5; a possible D gene is TRBD1 (6 bases). Germline V CDR1 and CDR2: SEHNR, FQNEAQ (reference sequence). The CDR3 consists of 13 residues. V was shortened by 2 bases and J by 6 bases, with 8 bases between the two germline ends. CDR3 residues: CASSLTGIQPQHF. The CDR3 region has the DNA TGTGCCAGCAGCTTAACAGGGATTCAGCCCCAGCATTTT.

J is TRBJ2-2 and V is TRBV10-3; 14 bases fit TRBD2. The germline gives CDR1 ENHRY, CDR2 SYGVKD. The junction had 7 bases not matched to a gene; V was cut back by 3 bases and J by 4 bases. The CDR3 has 18 residues. The CDR3 DNA sequence: TGTGCCATCAGTGAACCGCCGGGACTAGCGGGGGTCACCGGGGAGCTGTTTTTT. As protein: CAISEPPGLAGVTGELFF.

This clonotype was seen a handful of times. The genes are TRBV5-6 and TRBJ1-5; D unresolved. Germline CDR1 reads SGHDT; CDR2 reads YYEEEE. V lost 3 bases to trimming and J lost 6 bases, with 7 bases between them. The CDR3 totals 12 residues. The CDR3 region is CASSYGVQPQHF. The CDR3 DNA sequence: TGTGCCAGCAGCTACGGAGTTCAGCCCCAGCATTTT.

The chain couples TRBV19 to TRBJ2-1; 8 positions match TRBD2. Trimming at V came to 7 bases and at J to 7 bases, leaving 15 bases not matched to a gene. This CDR3 is 16 amino acids long. Germline-derived CDR1 and CDR2 are LNHDA and SQIVND (reference sequence). The CDR3 sequence is CASKRGLAGPVNEQFF. The CDR3 DNA follows: TGTGCCAGTAAAAGAGGGCTAGCGGGTCCTGTTAATGAGCAGTTCTTC.

V usage is TRBV2 and J usage is TRBJ2-6, with D possibly TRBD1 on 6 matching bases. Germline V CDR1 and CDR2: SNHLY, FYNNEI. The CDR3 covers 16 residues. Trimming cost V 10 bases and J 0 bases, with 16 bases left between them. DNA of the CDR3: TGTGCCATCCGTCTCGGGACAACCTCTGGGGCCAACGTCCTGACTTTC. Its protein product is CAIRLGTTSGANVLTF.

This clonotype turned up a few times. This chain connects TRBV29-1 to TRBJ2-7; D may match TRBD1 or TRBD2 (5 bases each). The CDR3 is made up of 13 amino acids. V shed 6 bases and J shed 5 bases, with 17 bases lying between them. CDR1 SQVTM and CDR2 ANQGSEA come from the germline V gene. DNA of the CDR3: TGCAGCGTGATACCCGGGGCTAACCACGAGCAGTACTTC. Translating gives CSVIPGANHEQYF.

This clonotype appeared many times. This chain joins TRBV24-1 and TRBJ2-5; D perhaps matches TRBD1 (6 bases). The V gene's germline CDR1 is KGHDR and CDR2 SFDVKD. The CDR3 totals 16 residues. V lost 3 bases, J lost 5 bases, and 18 bases lay in between. Written as DNA, the CDR3 is TGTGCCACCAGTGATGGGGCCTCTAAGGGGGAGGAGACCCAGTACTTC. Encoded protein: CATSDGASKGEETQYF.

The chain is built from TRBV3-1 and TRBJ1-2, with D possibly being TRBD1 (6 bases). Germline V lookup: CDR1 LGHDT, CDR2 YNNKEL (reference sequence). The length of the CDR3 is 14 residues. V lost 5 bases and J lost 8, with 18 bases in between. CDR3 sequence reads: CASSSTTGRSGYTF. The CDR3 DNA sequence: TGTGCCAGCAGCTCTACCACAGGGCGTTCGGGCTACACCTTC.

This clonotype was seen just once. The chain recombines TRBV4-3 with TRBJ1-1, with no clear D. Trimming took 0 bases from V and 1 from J, leaving 12 bases between them. This CDR3 has 16 residues. Germline assignment: CDR1 LGHNA and CDR2 YSLEER. DNA of the CDR3: TGCGCCAGCAGCCAAGAAGAACCTAGGAAGAACACTGAAGCTTTCTTT. This codes for CASSQEEPRKNTEAFF.

This clonotype was seen more than once but under ten times. This chain connects TRBV6-1 to TRBJ2-1, with 8 bases fitting TRBD1. The CDR3 contains 16 residues. V was clipped by 6 bases and J by 4 bases; unmatched bases: 11. Germline V gene sequence: CDR1 MNHNS, CDR2 SASEGT. CDR3 sequence: CASRTEWTGTYNEQFF. The CDR3 DNA follows: TGTGCCAGCAGAACAGAGTGGACAGGGACTTACAATGAGCAGTTCTTC.

The chain joins TRBV7-3 to TRBJ2-3, with 9 bases that match TRBD1. The trim removed 5 bases at V and 6 bases at J, leaving 9 bases unmatched. This CDR3 region has 15 residues. Germline V CDR1 and CDR2: SGHTA, FQGTGA. Here the CDR3 reads CASSDTGTGWDTQYF. Here the CDR3 DNA reads TGTGCCAGCAGCGATACCGGGACAGGGTGGGATACGCAGTATTTT.

The rearrangement uses TRBV10-3 and TRBJ2-3; tentatively, D is TRBD2 (6 bases). In germline, CDR1 is ENHRY, CDR2 SYGVKD. There are 15 residues in the CDR3. Trimming removed 8 bases from V and 2 bases from J, with 17 bases in between. CDR3 DNA sequence: TGTGCCATCTCCCCCTTGGCGGGGTACACAGATACGCAGTATTTT. As protein: CAISPLAGYTDTQYF.

The CDR3 sequence is CASSPPTLYEQYF. Here the CDR3 DNA reads TGTGCCAGCAGTCCCCCGACACTCTACGAGCAGTACTTC. This chain links TRBV28 with TRBJ2-7, with D unclear. The CDR3 has 13 residues. V lost 5 bases and J lost 3, with 11 bases in between. Germline V gene lookup returns CDR1 MDHEN and CDR2 SYDVKM.

V usage is TRBV5-1 and J usage is TRBJ2-1; 9 bases map to TRBD2. The CDR3 runs to 19 residues. V lost 3 bases, J lost 4 bases, and 17 bases stayed unmatched. Per germline, CDR1 SGHRS and CDR2 YFSETQ. Here the CDR3 reads CASSSTGTARTSAYNEQFF. The CDR3 nucleotides are TGCGCCAGCAGCTCCACCGGGACAGCCCGGACTAGCGCGTACAATGAGCAGTTCTTC.

The J gene is TRBJ1-1, the V gene TRBV20-1; D perhaps matches TRBD1 (5 bases). This CDR3 comprises 15 residues. The V gene lost 3 bases and the J gene lost 4 bases, with 18 bases spanning the gap. CDR1 and CDR2 (germline): DFQATT, SNEGSKA (reference sequence). The CDR3 DNA reads as TGCAGTGCTAGGGACCCTGGGGGGGAAGGCACTGAAGCTTTCTTT. Translation: CSARDPGGEGTEAFF.

The CDR3 bases are TGTGCCACTAGGGGCTCCCAGTCCTACAATGAGCAGTTCTTC. Translation: CATRGSQSYNEQFF. This chain connects TRBV12-3 or TRBV12-4 to TRBJ2-1, with a weak D call TRBD1 (5 bases). The CDR3 extends over 14 amino acids. V lost 10 bases, J lost 1 base, and 14 bases lay in between.

The rearrangement links TRBV28 to TRBJ2-3; the D call may be TRBD1 or TRBD2 (6 bases each). The CDR3 extends over 13 amino acids. The V end lost 5 bases, the J end lost 10 bases, and 16 bases lay between the germline ends. The germline V gene encodes CDR1 MDHEN and CDR2 SYDVKM. CDR3 sequence (DNA): TGTGCCAGCAGTCACCCCGGAGGGGGAGCGCAGTATTTT. It specifies CASSHPGGGAQYF.

This clonotype was recorded a few times. This rearrangement joins TRBV2 to TRBJ2-5, with D perhaps matching TRBD1 (6 bases). Germline V gene sequence: CDR1 SNHLY, CDR2 FYNNEI. The CDR3 covers 15 residues. The V gene lost 0 bases and the J gene lost 5 bases, with 13 bases spanning the gap. CDR3 protein: CASSEALGGGETQYF. In nucleotides, the CDR3 is TGTGCCAGCAGTGAAGCGCTTGGGGGCGGGGAGACCCAGTACTTC.

The V call is TRBV7-9, the J call TRBJ2-7; no reliable D call. In germline, CDR1 is SEHNR, CDR2 FQNEAQ (reference sequence). The CDR3 spans 15 residues. Trimming cost V 5 bases and J 0 bases, with 14 bases left between them. Written as DNA, the CDR3 is TGTGCCAGCAGCCCGTACAGCAAAAGCTCCTACGAGCAGTACTTC. It codes for CASSPYSKSSYEQYF.

This clonotype was recorded many times. V and J are TRBV12-3 or TRBV12-4 and TRBJ1-1; D is perhaps TRBD1 (5 bases). This CDR3 is 12 amino acids long. Trimming removed 6 bases at V and 4 bases at J, with 9 bases between. The CDR3 DNA sequence: TGTGCCAGCAGCTTTGGGGGCACTGAAGCTTTCTTT. This gives the protein CASSFGGTEAFF.

The chain couples TRBV12-3 or TRBV12-4 to TRBJ1-6, with 9 bases identical to TRBD1. V was clipped by 3 bases and J by 6 bases; unmatched bases: 6. This CDR3 is 16 amino acids long. CDR3 bases: TGTGCCAGCAGTTTCCGGGACAGGGTCATTAATTCACCCCTCCACTTT. Translating gives CASSFRDRVINSPLHF.

This sequence joins TRBV29-1 and TRBJ1-2; TRBD1 matches 7 bases. The junction had 10 bases not matched to a gene; V was cut back by 7 bases and J by 5 bases. CDR1 is SQVTM and CDR2 is ANQGSEA in the germline V gene. The CDR3 loop spans 13 amino acids. The CDR3 loop is CSAVTGAGYGYTF. The CDR3 nucleotides read TGCAGCGCCGTAACAGGGGCTGGGTATGGCTACACCTTC. The full variable domain, with the rest looked up from reference TRBV29-1 and TRBJ1-2, is SAVISQKPSRDICQRGTSLTIQCQVDSQVTMMFWYRQQPGQSLTLIATANQGSEATYESGFVIDKFPISRPNLTFSTLTVSNMSPEDSSIYLCSAVTGAGYGYTFGSGTRLTVV.

This rearrangement joins TRBV5-1 to TRBJ1-1; D might be TRBD1 (6 bases). V was clipped by 4 bases and J by 1 base, with 11 bases between them. CDR3 length equals 14 residues. Germline V gene sequence: CDR1 SGHRS, CDR2 YFSETQ. CDR3: CASSEGQSNTEAFF. The CDR3 nucleotides read TGCGCCAGCAGCGAGGGACAATCGAACACTGAAGCTTTCTTT.

Only a few counts were recorded for this clonotype. This sequence joins TRBV20-1 and TRBJ2-7; 9 nucleotides match TRBD2. The germline V gene has CDR1 DFQATT and CDR2 SNEGSKA (reference sequence). J gave up 6 bases and V 6 bases, and 12 bases lay outside the gene matches. The length of the CDR3 is 14 residues. CDR3 sequence (DNA): TGCAGTGCGTCTACCGGGACTAGCCTTTCCGAGCAGTACTTC. It specifies CSASTGTSLSEQYF.

This clonotype was seen a handful of times. The rearrangement links TRBV10-3 to TRBJ2-2, with D perhaps matching TRBD2 (7 bases). CDR1 ENHRY and CDR2 SYGVKD come from the germline V gene. The V gene lost 0 bases and the J gene lost 0 bases, with 17 bases spanning the gap. The CDR3 runs to 19 residues. The CDR3 bases are TGTGCCATCAGTGAGTCATCAACCTCGGGGGGCCCGAACACCGGGGAGCTGTTTTTT. Translated: CAISESSTSGGPNTGELFF.

This clonotype has more than one count but fewer than ten. The chain joins TRBV6-2 or TRBV6-3 to TRBJ2-1; no firm D call. Trimming took 5 bases from V and 4 from J, leaving 12 bases between them. This CDR3 region has 14 residues. Germline V lookup: CDR1 MNHEY, CDR2 SVGEGT. As DNA, the CDR3 is TGTGCCAGCAGTACCCTTTCAGGTTACAATGAGCAGTTCTTC. This gives the protein CASSTLSGYNEQFF.